This T cell receptor (beta chain) was sequenced in a study of tumor and adjacent non-tumor tissue in lung cancer. Germline V gene sequence: CDR1 MNHNS, CDR2 SASEGT. CDR3 length: 16 residues. The ends lost 7 bases at V and 1 base at J; junction bases unmatched: 8. No cell sorting was done before RNA was extracted from the tissue. Three rounds of nested PCR, following a modified ARM-PCR protocol, produced the TCRbeta library. TCRdb processed the multiplex PCR reads anew with MiXCR; each CDR3 protein has one entry. The table shows roughly 66,000 distinct CDR3 sequences, with roughly 73% occurring only once.

This chain joins TRBV6-1 and TRBJ1-5; the match to TRBD1 covers 9 bases. Sequencing was done on a sample of lung tumor tissue. This receptor was taken from a man aged 55 to 69 with non-small cell lung cancer. The CDR3 protein is CASKRTGDASNQPQHF. The CDR3 region has the DNA TGTGCCAGCAAGCGGACAGGGGACGCGAGCAATCAGCCCCAGCATTTT.